Listed here are 19 T cell receptor beta chains from one sample, sequenced in a study of regulatory T cells in long-lasting Graves disease. The TCR beta library used iRepertoire HTBI primers with Arm-PCR amplification of CDR3. TCRdb processed the multiplex PCR reads anew with MiXCR; each CDR3 protein has one entry. In the table there are about 460,000 distinct CDR3 sequences, 20% to 25% of which are singletons. Time point indicated: persistent/refractory GD, antithyroid drugs over 5 years with positive TRAb. Construction of the TCR library relied on RNA isolated from PBMCs. The sequencing used peripheral blood mononuclear cells (PBMCs), collected when the disease was refractory, from a patient treated with antithyroid drugs. These receptors originate from a female donor with Graves disease.

This clonotype has just a few counts. The chain carries TRBV9 and TRBJ2-4, with D perhaps matching TRBD1 (7 bases). V shed 4 bases and J shed 5 bases, with 16 bases lying between them. The CDR3 covers 15 residues. Germline V gene sequence: CDR1 SGDLS, CDR2 YYNGEE. CDR3 in DNA: TGTGCCAGCAGCCCCGGGGGACAGCGTCAAAACATTCAGTACTTC. This translates into CASSPGGQRQNIQYF. The full variable domain, completed using reference TRBV9 and TRBJ2-4, is DSGVTQTPKHLITATGQRVTLRCSPRSGDLSVYWYQQSLDQGLQFLIQYYNGEERAKGNILERFSAQQFPDLHSELNLSSLELGDSALYFCASSPGGQRQNIQYFGAGTRLSVL.

This rearrangement joins TRBV12-3 or TRBV12-4 to TRBJ1-5, with TRBD1 matching over 11 bases. The junction had 7 bases not matched to a gene; V was cut back by 3 bases and J by 9 bases. The CDR3 runs to 15 residues. The CDR3 here is CASSFRTGGSRPQHF. CDR3 coding DNA: TGTGCCAGCAGTTTCCGGACAGGGGGCAGTCGGCCCCAGCATTTT.

This clonotype has ten or more counts. The V and J genes are TRBV6-1 and TRBJ1-1, with 10 bases matching TRBD1. The CDR3 spans 16 residues. V was clipped by 5 bases and J by 1 base; unmatched bases: 7. Germline lookup yields CDR1 MNHNS and CDR2 SASEGT. The CDR3 is CASSPGQGRGNTEAFF. DNA for the CDR3: TGTGCCAGCAGTCCGGGACAGGGGAGGGGGAACACTGAAGCTTTCTTT.

This clonotype was seen at least ten times. The rearrangement links TRBV11-2 to TRBJ1-2; D gene ambiguous. Germline-derived CDR1 and CDR2 are SGHAT and FQNNGV. The V and J ends lost 5 bases and 4 bases respectively, with 11 bases between them. The CDR3 is 13 residues long. This chain's CDR3 is CASSPSISYGYTF. The CDR3 DNA is TGTGCCAGCAGCCCATCAATCAGCTATGGCTACACCTTC.

The chain is built from TRBV20-1 and TRBJ2-3; D is possibly TRBD2 (6 bases). The V end lost 1 base, the J end lost 4 bases, and 6 bases lay between the germline ends. The CDR3 runs to 12 residues. Germline V gene sequence: CDR1 DFQATT, CDR2 SNEGSKA (reference sequence). CDR3 nucleotide sequence: TGCAGTGCTAGAGCTAGCGCAGATACGCAGTATTTT. Protein: CSARASADTQYF.

This clonotype has ten or more counts. The rearrangement joins TRBV2 to TRBJ1-5; D is ambiguous. The germline V gene has CDR1 SNHLY and CDR2 FYNNEI. The V and J ends lost 1 base and 5 bases respectively, with 12 bases between them. The CDR3 length is 15 residues. CDR3 amino acids: CASSEDAGRDQPQHF. As DNA, the CDR3 is TGTGCCAGCAGTGAAGATGCGGGAAGGGATCAGCCCCAGCATTTT.

This clonotype was seen repeatedly, ten times or more. The chain combines TRBV11-3 with TRBJ1-1, with 8 bases matching TRBD1. CDR3 length: 14 amino acids. Per the germline V gene, CDR1 is SGHNT and CDR2 is YENEEA. The V and J ends lost 3 bases and 3 bases, in that order; junction bases with no gene match: 3. CDR3 in DNA: TGTGCCAGCAGCTTGTTACAGGGGGACACTGAAGCTTTCTTT. Protein product: CASSLLQGDTEAFF.

This clonotype was seen at least ten times. This rearrangement joins TRBV11-3 to TRBJ1-1, with a possible D match to TRBD1 (5 bases). V lost 5 bases, J lost 5 bases, and 15 bases lay in between. From germline, CDR1 is SGHNT and CDR2 YENEEA. The CDR3 spans 14 residues. CDR3: CASSAGGEGTEAFF. In DNA, the CDR3 is TGTGCCAGCAGCGCCGGGGGGGAGGGTACTGAAGCTTTCTTT.

The chain links TRBV29-1 to TRBJ2-3; D gene unclear. V lost 5 bases and J lost 7, with 16 bases in between. Germline-derived CDR1 and CDR2 are SQVTM and ANQGSEA. The CDR3 is 13 residues long. CDR3 bases: TGCAGCGTTCAGGAAACAGAAGGGAATACGCAGTATTTT. This translates into CSVQETEGNTQYF.

This clonotype was observed at least ten times. The rearrangement links TRBV28 to TRBJ2-7; D may correspond to TRBD1 or TRBD2 (5 bases each). CDR1 MDHEN and CDR2 SYDVKM come from the germline V gene. The CDR3 is 13 amino acids. V lost 10 bases to trimming and J lost 0 bases, with 13 bases between them. The CDR3 region has the DNA TGTGCCATTCGAGGGGAAAGCTCCTACGAGCAGTACTTC. Translation gives CAIRGESSYEQYF.

This clonotype showed up many times. The V and J genes are TRBV3-1 and TRBJ2-4; 9 positions agree with TRBD1. Germline values: CDR1 LGHDT, CDR2 YNNKEL (reference sequence). V was clipped by 4 bases and J by 8 bases; unmatched bases: 6. This CDR3 has 14 amino acids. In DNA form, the CDR3 reads TGTGCCAGCAGCCTCCGGGACAGGGTTGACATTCAGTACTTC. Amino acid sequence: CASSLRDRVDIQYF.

The V call is TRBV28, the J call TRBJ2-7; 7 nucleotides agree with TRBD1. This CDR3 comprises 13 residues. From germline, CDR1 is MDHEN and CDR2 SYDVKM. The junction had 9 bases not matched to a gene; V was cut back by 7 bases and J by 6 bases. CDR3: CASTRQGTGEQYF. CDR3 nucleotides: TGTGCCAGCACCAGACAGGGCACTGGCGAGCAGTACTTC.

This chain connects TRBV2 to TRBJ1-6, with 9 bases identical to TRBD1. The CDR3 is 12 amino acids. With V trimmed by 5 bases and J by 16 bases, 6 bases remained unmatched. Looked up from germline, CDR1 is SNHLY and CDR2 is FYNNEI. For the CDR3, the DNA is TGTGCCAGCAGTCGGGACAGGGTATCACTCCACTTT. Protein product: CASSRDRVSLHF.

Concerning this clonotype itself: At one end the junction does not follow the germline gene, possibly because of a read error. This chain's CDR3 is CASSLDAGLAGVTGELFF. The CDR3 nucleotides are TGTGCCAGTAGTTTAGATGCGGGACTAGCGGGAGTCACCGGGGAGCTGTTTTTT. This chain uses TRBV19 with TRBJ2-2, with 14 bases fitting TRBD2. Germline loops: CDR1 LNHDA, CDR2 SQIVND (reference sequence). This CDR3 region has 18 residues.

This clonotype was observed a few times. The CDR3 is CASSSQLEVDIQYF. The CDR3 coding sequence is TGTGCCAGCAGTTCTCAGCTGGAAGTTGACATTCAGTACTTC. This chain uses TRBV6-2 or TRBV6-3 with TRBJ2-4; no clear D gene. Looked up from germline, CDR1 is MNHEY and CDR2 is SVGEGT. The CDR3 runs to 14 residues. The V gene lost 4 bases and the J gene lost 8 bases, with 15 bases spanning the gap.

The rearrangement links TRBV18 to TRBJ2-5; D not resolved. The germline V and J ends were trimmed by 2 bases and 4 bases, with 14 bases remaining between them. The length of the CDR3 is 15 residues. Germline values: CDR1 KGHSH, CDR2 LQKENI. CDR3: CASSPKALMGETQYF. Written as DNA, the CDR3 is TGTGCCAGCTCACCAAAGGCTCTAATGGGAGAGACCCAGTACTTC.

The chain combines TRBV5-1 with TRBJ1-1; D gene unclear. V lost 1 base and J 0 bases, leaving 13 bases between the germline ends. This CDR3 has 16 amino acids. Germline V gives CDR1 SGHRS, CDR2 YFSETQ. DNA of the CDR3: TGCGCCAGCAGCTTGAGGTCCTCCAGGTTGAACACTGAAGCTTTCTTT. This sequence encodes CASSLRSSRLNTEAFF.

The chain joins TRBV20-1 to TRBJ2-3; TRBD2 might be the D (5 bases). The CDR3 length is 13 residues. Germline CDR1 DFQATT, CDR2 SNEGSKA (reference sequence). V lost 3 bases and J 6 bases, leaving 13 bases between the germline ends. The CDR3 region is CSASVAPGDTQYF. CDR3 DNA sequence: TGCAGTGCTAGCGTCGCCCCGGGGGATACGCAGTATTTT.

For this clonotype: A far larger clone lies a single base away; this is likely a read error. The chain links TRBV2 to TRBJ1-1; TRBD1 matches 11 bases. Germline lookup yields CDR1 SNHLY and CDR2 FYNNEI. CDR3 length: 14 amino acids. Trimming removed 6 bases from V and 2 bases from J; junction bases left unmatched: 2. The CDR3 is CASSGTGGNTEAFF. The CDR3 region has the DNA TGTGCCAGCAGCGGGACAGGGGGAAACACTGAAGCTTTCTTT. Supplemented by reference TRBV2 and TRBJ1-1, the full variable domain reads EPEVTQTPSHQVTQMGQEVILRCVPISNHLYFYWYRQILGQKVEFLVSFYNNEISEKSEIFDDQFSVERPDGSNFTLKIRSTKLEDSAMYFCASSGTGGNTEAFFGQGTRLTVV.